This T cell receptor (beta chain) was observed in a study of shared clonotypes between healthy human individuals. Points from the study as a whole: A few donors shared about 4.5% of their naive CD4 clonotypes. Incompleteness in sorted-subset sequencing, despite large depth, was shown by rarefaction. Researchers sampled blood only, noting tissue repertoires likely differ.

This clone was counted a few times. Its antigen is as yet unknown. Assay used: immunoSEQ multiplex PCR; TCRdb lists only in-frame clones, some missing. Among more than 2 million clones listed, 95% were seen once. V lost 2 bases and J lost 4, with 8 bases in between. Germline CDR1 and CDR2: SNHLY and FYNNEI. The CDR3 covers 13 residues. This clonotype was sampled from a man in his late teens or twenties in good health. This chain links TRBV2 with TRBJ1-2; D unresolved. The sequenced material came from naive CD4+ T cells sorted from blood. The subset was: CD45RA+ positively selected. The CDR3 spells CASSEQPIYGYTF. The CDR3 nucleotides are TGTGCCAGCAGTGAACAGCCCATCTATGGCTACACCTTC. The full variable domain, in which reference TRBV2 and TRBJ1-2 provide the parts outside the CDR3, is EPEVTQTPSHQVTQMGQEVILRCVPISNHLYFYWYRQILGQKVEFLVSFYNNEISEKSEIFDDQFSVERPDGSNFTLKIRSTKLEDSAMYFCASSEQPIYGYTFGSGTRLTVV.